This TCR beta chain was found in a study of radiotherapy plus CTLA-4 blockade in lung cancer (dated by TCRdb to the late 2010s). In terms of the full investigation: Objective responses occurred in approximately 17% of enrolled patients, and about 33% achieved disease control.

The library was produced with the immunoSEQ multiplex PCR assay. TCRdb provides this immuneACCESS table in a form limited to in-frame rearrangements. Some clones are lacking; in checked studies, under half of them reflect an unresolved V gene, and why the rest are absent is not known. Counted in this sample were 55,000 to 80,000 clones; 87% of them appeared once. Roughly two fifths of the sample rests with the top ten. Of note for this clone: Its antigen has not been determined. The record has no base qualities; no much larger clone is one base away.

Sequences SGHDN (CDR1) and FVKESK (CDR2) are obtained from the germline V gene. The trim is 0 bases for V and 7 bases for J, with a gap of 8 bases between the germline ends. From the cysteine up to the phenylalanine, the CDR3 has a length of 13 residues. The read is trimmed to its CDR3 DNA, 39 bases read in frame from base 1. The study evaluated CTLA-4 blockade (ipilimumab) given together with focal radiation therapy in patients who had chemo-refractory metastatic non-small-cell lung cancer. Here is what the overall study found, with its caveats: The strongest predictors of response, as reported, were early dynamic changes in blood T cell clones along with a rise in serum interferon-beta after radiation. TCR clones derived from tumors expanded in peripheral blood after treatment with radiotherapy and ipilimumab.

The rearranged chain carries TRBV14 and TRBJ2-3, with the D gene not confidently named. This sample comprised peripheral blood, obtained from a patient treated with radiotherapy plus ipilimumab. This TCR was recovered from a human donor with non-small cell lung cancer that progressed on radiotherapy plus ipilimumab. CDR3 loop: CASSQEIAHTQYF. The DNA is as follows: TGTGCCAGCAGCCAAGAGATCGCTCATACGCAGTATTTT.